This TCR beta chain stems from a study of identical twins. MiXCR was run by TCRdb on the 5' RACE reads, yielding one entry per CDR3 protein. The data contain 550,000 to 800,000 distinct CDR3 sequences, 7.1% of them singletons. The CDR3 has 16 amino acids. Trimming took 0 bases from V and 3 from J; bases not matched to a gene: 4. The germline gives CDR1 SGHVS, CDR2 FQNEAQ. This sample also belongs to another study, concerning yellow fever vaccine responses in identical twins.

The chain joins TRBV7-8 to TRBJ2-7, with 11 bases that match TRBD2. Sample: PBMCs. The sequence was collected from a woman between 18 and 29 years old in good health. Here the CDR3 reads CASSLALAGGFYEQYF. The CDR3 DNA reads TGTGCCAGCAGCTTAGCCCTAGCGGGAGGCTTCTACGAGCAGTACTTC. Looking up the rest from reference TRBV7-8 and TRBJ2-7 gives the full variable domain: GAGVSQSPRYKVAKRGQDVALRCDPISGHVSLFWYQQALGQGPEFLTYFQNEAQLDKSGLPSDRFFAERPEGSVSTLKIQRTQQEDSAVYLCASSLALAGGFYEQYFGPGTRLTVT.